Listed below are T cell receptor beta chains from one sample, sequenced in a study of somatic mutations in cytotoxic T cells in rheumatoid arthritis. The protocol was immunoSEQ multiplex PCR, while the TCRdb copy is restricted to in-frame clones and leaves out a portion. In the table there are about 25,000 clones, approximately 73% of which are singletons. Sequenced material: CD8+ T cells sorted from blood. All receptors come from a woman between 18 and 29 years old in good health. CDR3s include the opening cysteine and the closing phenylalanine or tryptophan. The order of the fields is D gene, V gene, J gene, clone size, CDR3 protein. A D gene is named only where the DNA matches it firmly. Clone sizes are given selectively: once, few, many, or a class where the clone is expanded.

D: -; V: TRBV6-5; J: TRBJ2-3; size: -; CDR3: CASSRADLRDTQYF
D: TRBD2; V: TRBV27; J: TRBJ2-7; size: -; CDR3: CASSFGSGSAYEQYF
D: -; V: TRBV4-1; J: TRBJ2-2; size: -; CDR3: CASSQGGRTTGELFF
D: -; V: TRBV30; J: TRBJ1-2; size: -; CDR3: CAWSVPYGYTF
D: TRBD1; V: TRBV4-1; J: TRBJ1-6; size: -; CDR3: CASSLRTGGLGNSPLHF
D: -; V: TRBV6-5; J: TRBJ2-2; size: once; CDR3: CASSMRNTGELFF
D: TRBD1; V: TRBV30; J: TRBJ1-3; size: -; CDR3: CAWRDRGSGNTIYF
D: -; V: TRBV15; J: TRBJ2-1; size: -; CDR3: CATESGTENEQFF
D: -; V: TRBV9; J: TRBJ2-1; size: -; CDR3: CASSVGTIPYNEQFF
D: -; V: TRBV6-5; J: TRBJ1-1; size: -; CDR3: CASIVRGEAFF
D: -; V: TRBV28; J: TRBJ1-1; size: -; CDR3: CASSPLWIVGNTEAFF
D: TRBD1; V: TRBV5-8; J: TRBJ2-7; size: -; CDR3: CASSSGQGYEQYF
D: -; V: TRBV29-1; J: TRBJ1-2; size: -; CDR3: CSVGSGDFYGYTF
D: -; V: TRBV11-2; J: TRBJ2-1; size: few; CDR3: CASSSEPGLQYNEQFF
D: -; V: TRBV19; J: TRBJ1-1; size: once; CDR3: CASSIGMNTEAFF
D: -; V: TRBV6-4; J: TRBJ2-6; size: -; CDR3: CASSQGGSGANVLTF
D: TRBD1; V: TRBV27; J: TRBJ2-2; size: -; CDR3: CASRTGGAGELFF
D: -; V: TRBV9; J: TRBJ1-2; size: -; CDR3: CASSEPGFGKENYGYTF
D: -; V: TRBV7-9; J: TRBJ2-5; size: -; CDR3: CASSFGGNQETQYF
D: TRBD1; V: TRBV27; J: TRBJ2-1; size: -; CDR3: CASSSTGRQFF
D: TRBD2; V: TRBV23-1; J: TRBJ2-1; size: -; CDR3: CASSHEREYDNEQFF
D: TRBD2; V: TRBV14; J: TRBJ2-1; size: -; CDR3: CASSGKGLAYNEQFF
D: -; V: TRBV27; J: TRBJ2-1; size: -; CDR3: CASSPTPGRLYEQFF